This record covers a single T cell receptor beta chain. The target antigen is unknown. This sample was included in a study of T cell responses to AZD1222 COVID-19 vaccine. Overall study results and limits: Spike-specific TCR breadth and depth rose after two AZD1222 doses. Among spike-specific TCRs, nearly half reportedly target unmutated variant regions. Among the donors, most were white British and more were female, and clonal diversity was possibly underestimated.

Clones were sequenced by immunoSEQ multiplex PCR, and TCRdb holds only the in-frame ones, with some missing. The sample shows roughly 85,000 clones, approximately 90% of them seen only once. The germline V gene has CDR1 MRHNA and CDR2 SNTAGT. The V end lost 3 bases, the J end lost 8 bases, and 14 bases lay between the germline ends. This CDR3 has 14 amino acids. The study pooled second doses at about 4 or about 12 weeks. The J gene is TRBJ2-1, the V gene TRBV6-4; D may be TRBD1 (6 bases). Sequenced material: peripheral blood, taken 28 days after the second AZD1222 dose. The TCR originated in an adult who received the AZD1222 COVID-19 vaccine. The CDR3 region is CASSDKDRVHEQFF. The CDR3 bases are TGTGCCAGCAGTGATAAGGACAGAGTTCATGAGCAGTTCTTC.